This T cell receptor beta chain was sequenced in a study of monozygotic twins with inflammatory bowel disease. Blood was collected, roughly 2.5 ml per donor. Using eight separate reactions per sample, the authors generated cDNA. TCRdb re-called the 5' RACE reads; one entry per CDR3 protein, DNA not given. The table gives 150,000 to 200,000 distinct CDR3 sequences; the top ten clones make up roughly 7% of it. Germline CDR1 and CDR2: ENHRY and SYGVKD. This CDR3 is 16 amino acids long. V usage is TRBV10-3 and J usage is TRBJ2-1; TCRdb's assignment of TRBD2 cannot be checked, as there is no DNA. Sequencing was carried out using blood. The receptor comes from a human donor with ulcerative colitis or Crohn's disease, or a healthy co-twin of an affected twin (not recorded which). CDR3 loop: CAISEPGLATYNEQFF.